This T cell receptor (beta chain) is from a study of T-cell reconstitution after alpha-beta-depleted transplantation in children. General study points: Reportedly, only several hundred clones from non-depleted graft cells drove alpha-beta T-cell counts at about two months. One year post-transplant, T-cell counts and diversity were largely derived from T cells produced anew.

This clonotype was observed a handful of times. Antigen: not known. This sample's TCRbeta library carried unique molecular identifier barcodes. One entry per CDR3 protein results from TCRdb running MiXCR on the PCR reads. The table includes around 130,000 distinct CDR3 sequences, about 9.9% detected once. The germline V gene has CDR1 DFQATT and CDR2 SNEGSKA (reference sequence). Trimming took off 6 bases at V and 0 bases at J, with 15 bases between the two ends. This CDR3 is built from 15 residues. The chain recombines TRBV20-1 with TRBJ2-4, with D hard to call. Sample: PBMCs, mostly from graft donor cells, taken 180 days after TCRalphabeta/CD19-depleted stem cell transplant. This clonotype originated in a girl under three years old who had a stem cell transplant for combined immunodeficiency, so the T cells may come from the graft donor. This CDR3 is CSAPTPRKAKNIQYF. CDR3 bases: TGCAGTGCCCCGACGCCCAGAAAAGCCAAAAACATTCAGTACTTC.